This TCR beta chain comes out of a study of cytomegalovirus exposure and HLA in healthy donors. Study-level information: The 120 validation repertoires, a later analysis reported, used the same platform as the 666 repertoires from the first cohort. Study conclusions and caveats: High sensitivity and specificity were reportedly achieved when the classifier diagnosed cytomegalovirus status. Specificity of a few CMV-associated chains for CMV antigens was verified in vitro. In the roughly 120 validation repertoires, a later analysis found that first-cohort TCR clusters tended to co-occur.

The method was immunoSEQ multiplex PCR; TCRdb's version includes in-frame clones alone and lacks a portion of them. This table has 200,000 or so clones, 75% to 95% appearing once. This clone was seen only once. Its antigen is undetermined. In germline, CDR1 is SGHRS, CDR2 YFSETQ. This CDR3 region has 14 residues. Trimming removed 0 bases from V and 3 bases from J, with 9 bases in between. The specimen was PBMCs. This chain connects TRBV5-1 to TRBJ2-5; D is uncertain. The origin of this receptor is a woman between 18 and 29 years old in good health and CMV-seronegative. The CDR3 sequence is CASSLDHPEETQYF. DNA for the CDR3: TGCGCCAGCAGCTTGGATCATCCAGAAGAGACCCAGTACTTC.